Below, one T cell receptor beta chain is given with its context. In the original processing: Using reference gene primer amplification, nucleated cell counts were estimated. TCRdb's copy holds only in-frame clones and misses some; the assay was immunoSEQ multiplex PCR. The V and J calls and clone size come from that table; D and trimming were worked out from the DNA. The sample contains roughly 120,000 clones, approximately 85% of which appear only once. This record comes from a study of blood T cell repertoires in COVID-19. Overall study: T cells, B-cell-depleted T cells, or PBMCs supplied cDNA or gDNA.

V lost 2 bases to trimming and J lost 5 bases; unmatched junction nucleotides: 0. CDR1 and CDR2 (germline): SGHKS, YYEKEE (reference sequence). The CDR3 runs 13 residues. The receptor's source is a human donor in a cohort sampled during active COVID-19. This chain uses TRBV5-5 with TRBJ1-5; 8 nucleotides match TRBD1. The source material was peripheral blood. DNA of the CDR3: TGTGCCAGCAGCTTACAGGGGGATCAGCCCCAGCATTTT. Protein product: CASSLQGDQPQHF.